One sample yielded the 24 T cell receptor beta chains listed below, sequenced in a study of response to subunit inactivated influenza vaccine. TCRdb reprocessed the RT-PCR reads via MiXCR and lists one record per CDR3 protein. The repertoire holds 500,000 to 600,000 distinct CDR3 sequences, with around 10% as singletons. In addition, the sample was reused for a study of T cells expressing NK-cell markers. That publication notes: Libraries used 5'RACE template switching adding universal primer site and UMIs.

The sequencing used PBMCs from blood, collected on the day of vaccination. These receptors all come from a man aged 45-65 years who received an inactivated influenza vaccine.

This clonotype was detected only a few times. This CDR3 is CASSSLSFGPGGGAQYEQFF. In DNA, the CDR3 is TGTGCCAGCAGTTCTCTCTCGTTTGGCCCTGGCGGGGGAGCCCAATATGAGCAGTTCTTC. The rearrangement links TRBV6-2 or TRBV6-3 to TRBJ2-1; TRBD2 aligns across 7 bases. This CDR3 contains 20 residues. Germline lookup yields CDR1 MNHEY and CDR2 SVGEGT. After removal of 4 bases from V and 8 bases from J, the junction contained 26 bases not matched to a gene.

The rearrangement links TRBV4-2 to TRBJ2-7; D remains unclear. Deletions cut 0 bases from V and 6 bases from J, with 9 bases between. Germline CDR1 and CDR2: LGHNA and YNFKEQ. CDR3 length: 13 amino acids. The CDR3 region has the DNA TGTGCCAGCAGCCAAGATCCGGCATCCGAGCAGTACTTC. Amino acid sequence: CASSQDPASEQYF.

This clonotype was seen more than once but under ten times. The rearrangement links TRBV20-1 to TRBJ2-5; D is perhaps TRBD1 (6 bases). Germline V gives CDR1 DFQATT, CDR2 SNEGSKA (reference sequence). With 5 bases removed from V and 0 bases from J, the gap between germline ends came to 13 bases. The CDR3 loop spans 14 amino acids. The CDR3 here is CSASGQIHQETQYF. CDR3 DNA: TGCAGTGCTTCTGGACAGATTCACCAAGAGACCCAGTACTTC.

The gene calls are TRBV28 and TRBJ2-7, with D maybe TRBD1 (6 bases). V was pared by 3 bases and J by 6 bases, with 15 bases between. This CDR3 has 14 amino acids. From germline, CDR1 is MDHEN and CDR2 SYDVKM. The CDR3 DNA reads as TGTGCCAGCAGTTTCTCAAGGGACACCACCGAGCAGTACTTC. It is translated as CASSFSRDTTEQYF.

The chain carries TRBV7-9 and TRBJ1-5; D unresolved. V was clipped by 3 bases and J by 0 bases, with 9 bases between them. The germline V gene has CDR1 SEHNR and CDR2 FQNEAQ (reference sequence). CDR3 length equals 15 residues. The DNA for the CDR3 is TGTGCCAGCAGCTTTTCGGGAACTAGCAATCAGCCCCAGCATTTT. It codes for CASSFSGTSNQPQHF.

The chain uses TRBV2 and TRBJ2-7; 9 positions match TRBD1. Per germline, CDR1 SNHLY and CDR2 FYNNEI. The CDR3 totals 14 residues. Unmatched junction bases numbered 4, after V lost 4 bases and J lost 3 bases. The CDR3 DNA reads as TGTGCCAGCAGTGGGGACAGGGCCCTCTACGAGCAGTACTTC. Its protein product is CASSGDRALYEQYF.

V usage is TRBV9 and J usage is TRBJ2-5, with a possible D match to TRBD2 (5 bases). V was pared by 4 bases and J by 0 bases, with 7 bases between. CDR3 length: 13 amino acids. CDR1 and CDR2 (germline): SGDLS, YYNGEE. Here the CDR3 reads CASSFGDQETQYF. CDR3 nucleotide sequence: TGTGCCAGCAGCTTCGGGGACCAAGAGACCCAGTACTTC.

This clonotype appeared many times. The rearrangement joins TRBV7-9 to TRBJ2-1, with TRBD2 matching 10 bases. Germline V gives CDR1 SEHNR, CDR2 FQNEAQ (reference sequence). CDR3 length: 15 amino acids. Losses at the gene ends were 6 bases for V and 0 bases for J; bases not matched to a gene: 2. DNA of the CDR3: TGTGCCAGCAGGGAGCGGGGGGGCTCCTACAATGAGCAGTTCTTC. Protein: CASRERGGSYNEQFF.

The chain has TRBV10-3 and TRBJ2-3; D perhaps matches TRBD2 (5 bases). Trimming left V 10 bases short and J 2 bases short, with 13 bases between. The CDR3 contains 13 residues. Germline CDR1 and CDR2: ENHRY and SYGVKD. CDR3 nucleotide sequence: TGTGCCACTGCAGCGGATTCCACAGATACGCAGTATTTT. Translation gives CATAADSTDTQYF.

The chain links TRBV12-3 or TRBV12-4 to TRBJ2-3; 12 nucleotides line up with TRBD2. The CDR3 has 18 residues. Trimming took 5 bases from V and 7 from J; bases not matched to a gene: 16. The CDR3 is CASSPTAYTSGRLNTQYF. CDR3 nucleotides: TGTGCCAGCAGTCCCACCGCTTACACTAGCGGGAGGTTAAATACGCAGTATTTT.

In its sample, this clonotype was seen a few times. The rearrangement joins TRBV19 to TRBJ2-3; 8 nucleotides line up with TRBD1. After removal of 5 bases from V and 5 bases from J, the junction contained 9 bases not matched to a gene. Germline CDR1 LNHDA, CDR2 SQIVND (reference sequence). The CDR3 runs to 15 residues. The CDR3, as DNA: TGTGCCAGTAGTCTCACCGGGACAGGAAAAGATACGCAGTATTTT. This sequence encodes CASSLTGTGKDTQYF.

This clonotype was picked up a small number of times. The chain recombines TRBV7-2 with TRBJ2-1; D could derive from TRBD1 or TRBD2 (5 bases each). CDR3 length: 16 amino acids. The V and J ends lost 2 bases and 4 bases respectively, with 15 bases between them. In germline, CDR1 is SGHTA, CDR2 FQGNSA. DNA of the CDR3: TGTGCCAGCAGCTTACACGGGACGGAGAGTTACAATGAGCAGTTCTTC. Its translation is CASSLHGTESYNEQFF.

This clonotype has only a few counts. This chain uses TRBV3-1 with TRBJ2-7; D tentatively fits TRBD1 or TRBD2 (5 bases each). Germline V gives CDR1 LGHDT, CDR2 YNNKEL (reference sequence). The CDR3 sequence is 14 residues long. V shed 4 bases and J shed 5 bases, with 15 bases lying between them. Written as DNA, the CDR3 is TGTGCCAGCAGCCCAGGGACGGAAGGCGACGAGCAGTACTTC. Its translation: CASSPGTEGDEQYF.

This clonotype was counted a few times. V is TRBV19 and J is TRBJ2-2, with TRBD2 identical over 8 bases. There are 16 residues in the CDR3. With 3 bases clipped from V and 3 bases from J, the junction kept 6 bases outside the gene matches. CDR1 is LNHDA and CDR2 is SQIVND in the germline V gene (reference sequence). CDR3 protein: CASSMSAGGHTGELFF. CDR3 DNA sequence: TGTGCCAGTAGTATGTCGGCGGGGGGTCACACCGGGGAGCTGTTTTTT.

The chain joins TRBV5-6 to TRBJ1-6; D not certain. The V end lost 0 bases, the J end lost 8 bases, and 12 bases lay between the germline ends. The germline gives CDR1 SGHDT, CDR2 YYEEEE. CDR3 size: 15 residues. The CDR3 sequence: CASSLARQADSPLHF. CDR3 coding DNA: TGTGCCAGCAGCTTGGCCAGGCAGGCCGATTCACCCCTCCACTTT. Full variable domain (missing parts from reference TRBV5-6 and TRBJ1-6): DAGVTQSPTHLIKTRGQQVTLRCSPKSGHDTVSWYQQALGQGPQFIFQYYEEEERQRGNFPDRFSGHQFPNYSSELNVNALLLGDSALYLCASSLARQADSPLHFGNGTRLTVT.

This chain joins TRBV29-1 and TRBJ2-3, with 10 positions matching TRBD2. CDR3 length: 14 residues. CDR1 and CDR2 from the germline V gene are SQVTM and ANQGSEA. Losses at the gene ends were 3 bases for V and 5 bases for J; bases not matched to a gene: 5. The DNA of the CDR3 is TGCAGCGTTGAGAGCGGGGGGGCTGTAGATACGCAGTATTTT. Translating gives CSVESGGAVDTQYF.

This clonotype has just a few counts. The chain links TRBV6-1 to TRBJ2-7; D is undetermined. Germline CDR1 is MNHNS and CDR2 is SASEGT. CDR3 length: 12 amino acids. V was cut by 4 bases and J by 4 bases, with 8 bases left in between. CDR3 protein: CASSATQYEQYF. In nucleotides, the CDR3 is TGTGCCAGCAGTGCTACTCAATACGAGCAGTACTTC.

The CDR3 DNA follows: TGTGCCTGGAGTATGGGGACAGGGGGCAAGCATGAGCAGTTCTTC. It yields the protein CAWSMGTGGKHEQFF. This rearrangement joins TRBV30 to TRBJ2-1, with 12 bases aligning to TRBD1. CDR1 and CDR2 (germline): GTSNPN, SVGIG (reference sequence). This CDR3 spans 15 amino acids. The trim removed 2 bases at V and 8 bases at J, leaving 7 bases unmatched.

There are a few counts of this clonotype. The V call is TRBV29-1, the J call TRBJ2-7; possibly TRBD2 for D (7 bases). V was pared by 7 bases and J by 3 bases, with 22 bases between. Per germline, CDR1 SQVTM and CDR2 ANQGSEA. CDR3 size: 15 residues. CDR3 sequence: CSATLAMGASYEQYF. The CDR3, as DNA: TGCAGCGCGACACTAGCGATGGGGGCTAGCTACGAGCAGTACTTC.

The chain has TRBV12-3 or TRBV12-4 and TRBJ2-3; 12 bases fit TRBD2. The CDR3 runs to 16 residues. Trimming cost V 2 bases and J 4 bases; bases outside gene matches: 4. CDR3 sequence reads: CASSLLAGGSPDTQYF. The CDR3 region has the DNA TGTGCCAGCAGTTTACTAGCGGGAGGGAGCCCAGATACGCAGTATTTT.

This clonotype was observed a few times. This chain links TRBV11-1 with TRBJ2-1; 8 bases are shared with TRBD2. CDR1 is SGHAT, CDR2 FQDESV, per germline (reference sequence). The CDR3 totals 16 residues. J was trimmed by 2 bases and V by 3 bases; bases with no gene match: 6. CDR3 amino acids: CASSFSSGGTYNEQFF. The DNA of the CDR3 is TGTGCCAGCAGCTTTAGCTCGGGAGGGACCTACAATGAGCAGTTCTTC.

This rearrangement joins TRBV20-1 to TRBJ2-5; 8 bases are shared with TRBD1. CDR3 length: 13 residues. From germline, CDR1 is DFQATT and CDR2 SNEGSKA (reference sequence). V lost 6 bases, J lost 7 bases, and 10 bases stayed unmatched. CDR3 nucleotides: TGCAGTGCATTCGGACAGGGACCGGGGACCCAGTACTTC. Translated, it gives CSAFGQGPGTQYF.

The chain combines TRBV19 with TRBJ2-7, with TRBD1 identical over 7 bases. The CDR3 spans 12 residues. Germline V gene sequence: CDR1 LNHDA, CDR2 SQIVND (reference sequence). The V segment lost 4 bases and the J segment 6 bases; nucleotides outside the gene matches: 3. In nucleotides, the CDR3 is TGTGCCAGTAGTACGACAGGGTCCGAGCAGTACTTC. This gives the protein CASSTTGSEQYF.

The chain links TRBV11-2 to TRBJ2-7; 11 nucleotides agree with TRBD2. V lost 7 bases to trimming and J lost 4 bases; unmatched junction nucleotides: 3. The germline V gene encodes CDR1 SGHAT and CDR2 FQNNGV. The CDR3 runs to 13 residues. The CDR3 bases are TGTGCCAGCAAACTAGCGGGAGATTACGAGCAGTACTTC. This gives the protein CASKLAGDYEQYF.